This T cell receptor (beta chain) was retrieved from a study of radiation and T cells in renal cell carcinoma. Assay used: immunoSEQ multiplex PCR; TCRdb lists only in-frame clones, some missing. The sample includes 14,000 or so clones, over 60% of them seen just once. Germline CDR1 reads SEHNR; CDR2 reads FQNEAQ (reference sequence). The CDR3 runs to 15 residues. The germline V and J ends were trimmed by 5 bases and 2 bases, with 16 bases remaining between them. This clone appeared a single time. Treatment noted: 15 Gy SBRT to primary tumor, nephrectomy 4 weeks later. This specimen was tumor tissue, taken from a patient whose treatment included radiotherapy and nephrectomy. The sequence came from a woman between 70 and 85 years old with renal cell carcinoma. The chain couples TRBV7-9 to TRBJ2-7, with a weak D call TRBD1 (5 bases). The CDR3 loop reads CASSPLSETAYEQYF. In nucleotides, the CDR3 is TGTGCCAGCAGCCCACTGTCCGAGACAGCCTACGAGCAGTACTTC.